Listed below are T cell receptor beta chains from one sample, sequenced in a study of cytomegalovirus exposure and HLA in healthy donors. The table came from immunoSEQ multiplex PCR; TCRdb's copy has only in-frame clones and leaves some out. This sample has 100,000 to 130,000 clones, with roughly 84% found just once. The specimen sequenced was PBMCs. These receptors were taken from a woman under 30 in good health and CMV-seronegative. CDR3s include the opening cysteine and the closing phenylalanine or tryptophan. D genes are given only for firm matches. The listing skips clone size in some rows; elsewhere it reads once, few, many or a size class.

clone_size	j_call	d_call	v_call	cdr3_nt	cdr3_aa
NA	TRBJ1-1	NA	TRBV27	TGTGCCAGCAGTTTAGCCGGGGGATCCACTGAAGCTTTCTTT	CASSLAGGSTEAFF
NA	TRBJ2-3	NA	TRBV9	TGTGCCTGCCACGACTCGATTAGCACAGATACGCAGTATTTT	CACHDSISTDTQYF
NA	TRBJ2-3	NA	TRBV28	TGTGCCAGCAGTTTGGCAGGATTCTCTAGCACAGATACGCAGTATTTT	CASSLAGFSSTDTQYF
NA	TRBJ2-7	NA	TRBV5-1	TGCGCCAGCAGCTTGGACCGACTTAAAACCTACGAGCAGTACTTC	CASSLDRLKTYEQYF
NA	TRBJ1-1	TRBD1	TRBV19	TGTGCCAGTAGCCCGGGACAGGGAGTCCCTGAAGCTTTCTTT	CASSPGQGVPEAFF
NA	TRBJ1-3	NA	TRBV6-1	TGTGCCAGCAGGAAAAGCGGAGCTGGAAACACCATATATTTT	CASRKSGAGNTIYF
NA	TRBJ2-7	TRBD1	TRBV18	TGTGCCAGCTCAGTCAATCCGCAGGGGGCTTACGAGCAGTACTTC	CASSVNPQGAYEQYF
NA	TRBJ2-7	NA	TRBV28	TGTGCCAGCAGCGGACAGACCCTAGAAAGGGAGCAGTACTTC	CASSGQTLEREQYF
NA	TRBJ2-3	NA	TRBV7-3	TGTGCCAGCAGCTTAGACAGCACCACAGATACGCAGTATTTT	CASSLDSTTDTQYF
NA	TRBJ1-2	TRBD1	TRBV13	TGTGCCAGCAGCCCCCCCCGAGGACAGGGGGCTTCCTATGGCTACACCTTC	CASSPPRGQGASYGYTF
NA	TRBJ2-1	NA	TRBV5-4	TGTGCCAGCAGCTGGGGCGGTCCGGGCTACAATGAGCAGTTCTTC	CASSWGGPGYNEQFF
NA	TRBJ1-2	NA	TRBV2	TGTGCCAGCAGTGAAGGATGGGGAGGGGGCTACACCTTC	CASSEGWGGGYTF
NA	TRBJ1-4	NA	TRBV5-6	TGTGCCAGCAGCTTTAAACAGGGTAAAAATGAAAAACTGTTTTTT	CASSFKQGKNEKLFF
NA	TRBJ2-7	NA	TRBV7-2	TGTGCCAGCAGCCCTGGGCGGGTTTCCGAGCAGTACTTC	CASSPGRVSEQYF
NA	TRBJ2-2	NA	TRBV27	TGTGCCAGCAGGCGGACAAACACCGGGGAGCTGTTTTTT	CASRRTNTGELFF
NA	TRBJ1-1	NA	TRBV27	TGTGCCAGCAGTTTATCGGGAGGGGGGTTAAACACTGAAGCTTTCTTT	CASSLSGGGLNTEAFF
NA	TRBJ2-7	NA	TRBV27	TGTGCCAGCAGTAACGGGGAAGGCTACGAGCAGTACTTC	CASSNGEGYEQYF
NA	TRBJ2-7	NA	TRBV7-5	TGTGTCAGAAGCCAATACGAGCAGTACTTC	CVRSQYEQYF
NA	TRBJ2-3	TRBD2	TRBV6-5	TGTGCCAGCAGTTACAAGGTCGGGGGGTACACAGATACGCAGTATTTT	CASSYKVGGYTDTQYF
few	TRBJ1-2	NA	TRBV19	TGTGCCAGTAGACGGGGAGCAAACGATGGCTACACCTTC	CASRRGANDGYTF
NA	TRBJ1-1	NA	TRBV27	TGTGCCAGCAGTTACTCAGGGAAGGCTGAAGCTTTCTTT	CASSYSGKAEAFF
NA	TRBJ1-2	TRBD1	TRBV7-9	TGTGCCAGCAGCACAGGGGCCTATGGCTACACCTTC	CASSTGAYGYTF
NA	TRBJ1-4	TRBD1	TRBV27	TGTGCCAGCAGCAAGCCGGGACAGGGGATAACTAATGAAAAACTGTTTTTT	CASSKPGQGITNEKLFF